Below, one T cell receptor beta chain is given with its context. This clone's antigen is unknown. The input lacks base qualities; no much larger clone sits a single base away. The data originate from a study of vaccination and CD4 T cells after COVID-19 (dated by TCRdb to between 2022 and 2023). About the investigation overall: Convalescent patients had a positive SARS-CoV-2 result on nasal swab PCR, and of these patients, several had mild disease and one had severe disease. Post-COVID blood samples from convalescent patients were collected a median of 101 days after diagnosis, with a range of 35 to 161 days. Participants got two doses of the Pfizer-BioNTech BNT162b2 vaccine (n=8) or two doses of the Moderna mRNA-1273 vaccine (n=2). The cultures were stimulated with overlapping spike peptide pools from SARS-CoV-2 and from the common cold coronaviruses HCoV-NL63, HCoV-OC43 and HCoV-229E. Post-vaccine blood samples were obtained a median of about 77 days after the second vaccine dose, with a range of about 13 to 241 days. The convalescent cohort included six males and four females, with two Hispanic individuals, seven Caucasians, two Asians and one multiracial person. As controls, cultures received a CEFX viral epitope pool (the positive control), an HIV-1 Nef peptide pool (the negative control), or no peptide at all. In around ten COVID-19 convalescent patients and several infection-naive healthy vaccine recipients, the spike-specific CD4+ TCR repertoire before mRNA vaccination was compared with the repertoire after mRNA vaccination. Study-level results and caveats: In convalescent patients, a median around 89% of post-vaccine SARS-CoV-2-reactive clones were detected only after vaccination, suggesting vaccine-specific priming. Of the vaccine-specific clones found in convalescent patients, nearly all (304 of 307) were mono-reactive for SARS-CoV-2 spike instead of being cross-reactive with common cold coronaviruses. The study included relatively few convalescent patients and did not analyze early timepoints after natural infection. Although the median number of SARS-CoV-2-reactive clonotypes went up from some 23 after infection to 38 after vaccination, the increase was not significant.

The library was prepared using PCR. At the Johns Hopkins FTIC core, DNA from the cultured CD4+ T cells underwent TCR sequencing with the Oncomine TCR Beta short-read assay. The QIAamp micro DNA kit was used to extract genomic DNA from the cultured CD4+ T cells. Oncomine TCR Beta libraries made from cultured CD4+ T cells were pooled using unique dual indexes and sequenced on an Illumina iSeq 100. From the authors' description of their analysis: Non-productive sequences were removed, and CDR3s that did not start with C, did not end with F or W, or were shorter than 7 amino acids were discarded. Antigen-specific clonotypes were identified with the MANAFEST web application by comparing peptide-stimulated wells with reference and other culture wells. To be called positive, a clone needed an FDR below 0.05, an odds ratio above 5, and a productive frequency above 0.1% in at least two of three replicate wells. Cross-reactive clonotypes were defined as significantly expanded in both SARS-CoV-2 spike wells and at least one common cold coronavirus spike condition. Using R version 3.6.1, CDR3 homology was evaluated through Levenshtein distances (stringdist) along with unrooted phylogenetic trees (ape). The public reads were run again by TCRdb, first through fastp at Q25 and then through MiXCR, and only productive beta chains were kept. Each CDR3 protein appears once, grouped with its most common genes and DNA. TCRdb, rather than the study authors, made the V and J calls. The sample table contains about 11,000 distinct CDR3 sequences; only one count was recorded for 60% to 80% of them. Roughly 13% of the sample rests with the top ten.

V loses 2 bases, J loses 7 bases, and the germline ends lie 9 bases apart. The germline V gene gives CDR1 as LGHNA and CDR2 as YSLEER. The CDR3, cysteine through phenylalanine, is 13 amino acids long. Kept here is only the CDR3 DNA, which spans 39 bases and is read in frame from base 1. Taken with the paper, the label for treatment or condition translates to: approximately nine-day PBMC culture with coronavirus spike peptide pools or control peptides (ViraFEST assay). The ViraFEST assay, used in the study, expanded antigen-specific T cells with peptide pools and then identified the expanded clonotypes through TCR sequencing. The positive SARS-CoV-2 PCR tests of the convalescent patients were dated from March to December 2020, before the Alpha, Beta and Delta variants emerged in the United States. PBMCs were cultured at about 2 million per well in IMDM supplemented with approximately 5.4% human AB serum and about 9.6 IU/ml IL-2, with around 10 ug/ml peptide pools added. Half of the culture medium was replaced with fresh IL-2-containing medium on days 3 and 7. After 10 to 11 days of culture, CD4+ T cells were isolated by negative selection with the EasySep CD4+ T cell isolation kit. Ficoll-Paque Plus gradient centrifugation was used to isolate PBMCs from whole blood, and the isolated PBMCs were then either used fresh or cryopreserved at -140C. In general, triplicate wells were set up for every culture condition.

The sequenced sample was CD4+ T cells from blood, cultured in vitro. The chain links TRBV4-3 with TRBJ1-5; no D segment can be confidently identified. The sequence was collected from a human donor who had recovered from COVID-19. The DNA sequence follows: TGCGCCAGCAGCCAACTGACGGGACAGCCCCAGCATTTT. This yields the protein CASSQLTGQPQHF.